Listed here is a single TCR beta chain. The antigen is not known. Produced via immunoSEQ multiplex PCR; TCRdb's table is partial and in-frame only. Found here are 77,000 or so clones, 90% to 95% of them singletons; the top ten hold about 0.32%. CDR3 size: 16 residues. The J segment lost 4 bases and the V segment lost 0 bases, leaving 6 bases of the junction unmatched. Germline CDR1 and CDR2: SGHDN and FVKESK. This entry belongs to a study of OX40 agonist ivuxolimab in advanced cancers. General study findings and limits: In CD8+ T cells, expanded clones were on average more numerous than in CD4+. It was also the case that some nonresponders had low normalized T-cell clonal expansion.

The chain combines TRBV14 with TRBJ1-2, with 9 nucleotides matching TRBD1. The source was CD4+ or CD8+ T cells sorted from blood, collected in a trial of the OX40 agonist ivuxolimab. This TCR came from an adult with an advanced solid tumor such as melanoma, head and neck, liver or kidney cancer. The CDR3 DNA is TGTGCCAGCAGCCAAGATCGGGGACAGGGCGCCTATGGCTACACCTTC. This gives the protein CASSQDRGQGAYGYTF.